The text below deals with one TCR beta chain. Its target is not known. The record originates from a study of PD-1 blockade in classical Hodgkin lymphoma. Sequencing was performed with immunoSEQ multiplex PCR; in TCRdb, only in-frame clones are kept and a portion is missing. The sample lists about 35,000 clones, around 89% occurring once. Points from the study as a whole: Reports described newly diagnosed patients as having lower baseline TCR diversity than healthy donors. The drivers behind the repertoire differences, possibly disease activity or prior therapy, remain undefined.

The germline gives CDR1 MDHEN, CDR2 SYDVKM. The junction had 20 bases not matched to a gene; V was cut back by 7 bases and J by 12 bases. This CDR3 has 15 residues. The sample's time point: newly diagnosed, previously untreated cHL patient sample. Starting with thawed PBMCs, CD4+ T cells were purified by magnetic negative selection. Comparators were PBMCs taken from newly diagnosed, untreated classical Hodgkin lymphoma. The genes are TRBV28 and TRBJ1-2; 7 bases match TRBD1. The specimen sequenced was CD4+ T cells from blood. This sequence originates from a human donor with classical Hodgkin lymphoma. CDR3 sequence reads: CASMTLEGARRRNTF. In DNA, the CDR3 is TGTGCCAGCATGACCTTGGAGGGGGCCCGTCGGAGGAACACCTTC.